This T cell receptor (beta chain) was sequenced in a study of OX40 agonist ivuxolimab in advanced cancers. Study details: Three patients showed partial responses: one hepatocellular carcinoma and two cutaneous melanoma cases. Study-level results: CD4+ and CD8+ T cells in blood underwent clonal expansion by week 6 at 0.1 to 3.0 mg/kg. On average, a greater number of expanded clones characterised CD8+ T cells relative to CD4+.

A remark on this clone: The antigen is not known.

Measured with immunoSEQ multiplex PCR; TCRdb has only the in-frame clones, and not every one. The sample carries some 66,000 clones, roughly four fifths recorded once. The germline V gene encodes CDR1 MNHNY and CDR2 SVGAGI (reference sequence). The CDR3 is 13 amino acids. The V gene lost 6 bases and the J gene lost 7 bases, with 15 bases spanning the gap. This material consisted of CD4+ or CD8+ T cells sorted from blood, taken in a trial of the OX40 agonist ivuxolimab. This sequence was found in an adult with an advanced solid tumor such as melanoma, head and neck, liver or kidney cancer. The chain links TRBV6-6 to TRBJ1-1, with TRBD1 as a possible D gene (5 bases). The CDR3, as DNA: TGTGCCAGCAGCCTACCTCAGGGAAATGAAGCTTTCTTT. Translating gives CASSLPQGNEAFF.